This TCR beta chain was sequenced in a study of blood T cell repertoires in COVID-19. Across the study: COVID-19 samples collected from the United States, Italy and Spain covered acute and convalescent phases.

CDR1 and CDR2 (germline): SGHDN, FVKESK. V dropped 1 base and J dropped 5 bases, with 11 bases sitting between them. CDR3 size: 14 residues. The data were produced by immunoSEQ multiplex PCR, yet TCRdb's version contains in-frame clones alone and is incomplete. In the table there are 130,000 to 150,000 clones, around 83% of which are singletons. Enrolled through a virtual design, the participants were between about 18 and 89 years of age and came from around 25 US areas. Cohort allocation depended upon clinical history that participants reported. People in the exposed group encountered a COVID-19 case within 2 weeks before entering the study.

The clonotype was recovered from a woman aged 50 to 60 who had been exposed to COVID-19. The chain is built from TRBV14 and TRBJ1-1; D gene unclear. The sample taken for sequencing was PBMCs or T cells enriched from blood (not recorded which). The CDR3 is CASSQVITGTEAFF. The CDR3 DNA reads TGTGCCAGCAGCCAAGTAATCACCGGTACTGAAGCTTTCTTT.